At least ten counts were recorded for the clone carrying this T cell receptor beta chain. The data stem from a study of T-cell reconstitution after alpha-beta-depleted transplantation in children. The V gene's germline CDR1 is SGHRS and CDR2 YFSETQ. With 3 bases removed from V and 7 bases from J, the gap between germline ends came to 17 bases. The CDR3 runs 14 residues. The TCRbeta library was prepared with unique molecular identifiers. One entry per CDR3 protein results from TCRdb running MiXCR on the PCR reads. The repertoire holds 200,000 to 250,000 distinct CDR3 sequences, with roughly 9% as singletons.

The TCR was taken from a human donor who donated a stem cell graft to a child with acute lymphoblastic leukemia. V is TRBV5-1 and J is TRBJ2-7; D is perhaps TRBD1 or TRBD2 (5 bases each). This specimen was PBMCs from the stem cell graft donor, taken from the stem cell graft. The CDR3 is CASSSLDSGGEQYF. The CDR3 coding sequence is TGCGCCAGCAGCTCCCTGGACTCTGGGGGAGAGCAGTACTTC.